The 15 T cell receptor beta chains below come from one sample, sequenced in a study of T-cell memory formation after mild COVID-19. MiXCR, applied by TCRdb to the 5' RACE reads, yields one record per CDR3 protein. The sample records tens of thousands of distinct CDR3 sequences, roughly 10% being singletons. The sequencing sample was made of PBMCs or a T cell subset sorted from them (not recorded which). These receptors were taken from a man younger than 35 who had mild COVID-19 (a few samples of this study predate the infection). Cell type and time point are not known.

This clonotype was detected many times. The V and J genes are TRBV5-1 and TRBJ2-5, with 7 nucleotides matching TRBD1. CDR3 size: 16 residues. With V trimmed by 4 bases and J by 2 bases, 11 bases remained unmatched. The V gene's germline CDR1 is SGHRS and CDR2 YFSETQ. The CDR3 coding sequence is TGCGCCAGCAGCGTCGGGACAGCGATCCTTCAAGAGACCCAGTACTTC. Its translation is CASSVGTAILQETQYF.

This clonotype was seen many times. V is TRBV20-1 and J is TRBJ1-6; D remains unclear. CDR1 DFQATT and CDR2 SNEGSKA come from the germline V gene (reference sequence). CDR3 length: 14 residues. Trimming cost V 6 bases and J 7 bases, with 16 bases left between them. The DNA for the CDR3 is TGCAGTGCGCTAGCGGCCCTGAAAAATTCACCCCTCCACTTT. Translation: CSALAALKNSPLHF.

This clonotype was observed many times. The CDR3: CASSWSGTGSYEQYF. The DNA of the CDR3 is TGTGCCAGCAGCTGGTCCGGGACAGGGTCATACGAGCAGTACTTC. This chain uses TRBV7-2 with TRBJ2-7; 9 nucleotides align to TRBD1. Germline lookup yields CDR1 SGHTA and CDR2 FQGNSA. J was trimmed by 4 bases and V by 4 bases; bases with no gene match: 8. The CDR3 contains 15 residues.

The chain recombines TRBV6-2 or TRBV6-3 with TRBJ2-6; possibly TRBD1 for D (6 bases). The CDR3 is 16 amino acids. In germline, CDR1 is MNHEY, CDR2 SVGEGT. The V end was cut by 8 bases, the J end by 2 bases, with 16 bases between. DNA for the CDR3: TGTGCCAGCCGGACAGTATCCTTACCTGGGGCCAACGTCCTGACTTTC. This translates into CASRTVSLPGANVLTF.

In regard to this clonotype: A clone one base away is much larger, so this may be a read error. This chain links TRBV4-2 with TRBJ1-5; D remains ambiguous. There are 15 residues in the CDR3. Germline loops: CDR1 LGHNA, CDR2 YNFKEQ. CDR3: CASSQVESGNQPHHF. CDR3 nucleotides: TGTGCCAGCAGCCAAGTTGAGTCAGGCAATCAGCCCCATCATTTT.

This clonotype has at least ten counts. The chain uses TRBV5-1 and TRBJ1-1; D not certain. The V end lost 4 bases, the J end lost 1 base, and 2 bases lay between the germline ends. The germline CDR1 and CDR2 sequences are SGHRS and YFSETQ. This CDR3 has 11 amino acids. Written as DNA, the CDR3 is TGCGCCAGCAGCCAGAACACTGAAGCTTTCTTT. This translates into CASSQNTEAFF.

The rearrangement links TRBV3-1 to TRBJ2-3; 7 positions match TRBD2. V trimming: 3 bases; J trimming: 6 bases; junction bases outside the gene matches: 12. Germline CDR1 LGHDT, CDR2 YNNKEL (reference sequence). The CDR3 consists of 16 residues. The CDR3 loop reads CASSQGGLAPKDTQYF. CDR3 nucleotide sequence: TGTGCCAGCAGCCAGGGAGGGCTAGCGCCTAAGGATACGCAGTATTTT.

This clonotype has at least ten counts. This CDR3 is CSVWGLAGATSTDTQYF. The CDR3 DNA sequence: TGCAGCGTGTGGGGACTAGCGGGGGCTACTAGCACAGATACGCAGTATTTT. V usage is TRBV29-1 and J usage is TRBJ2-3; 14 bases line up with TRBD2. This CDR3 comprises 17 residues. The V gene's germline CDR1 is SQVTM and CDR2 ANQGSEA. J was trimmed by 0 bases and V by 6 bases; bases with no gene match: 8.

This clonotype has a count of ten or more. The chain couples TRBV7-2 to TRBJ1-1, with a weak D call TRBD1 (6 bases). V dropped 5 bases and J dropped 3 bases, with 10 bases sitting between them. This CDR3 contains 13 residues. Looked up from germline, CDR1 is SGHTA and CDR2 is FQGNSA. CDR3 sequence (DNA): TGTGCCAGCAGCAAATACAGGGACACTGAAGCTTTCTTT. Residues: CASSKYRDTEAFF.

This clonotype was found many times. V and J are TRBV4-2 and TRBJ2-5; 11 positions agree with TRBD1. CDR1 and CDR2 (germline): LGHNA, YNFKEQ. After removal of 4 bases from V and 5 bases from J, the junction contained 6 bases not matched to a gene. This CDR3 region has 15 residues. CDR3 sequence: CASSLGTGGRETQYF. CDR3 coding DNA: TGTGCCAGCAGCCTTGGGACAGGGGGACGGGAGACCCAGTACTTC.

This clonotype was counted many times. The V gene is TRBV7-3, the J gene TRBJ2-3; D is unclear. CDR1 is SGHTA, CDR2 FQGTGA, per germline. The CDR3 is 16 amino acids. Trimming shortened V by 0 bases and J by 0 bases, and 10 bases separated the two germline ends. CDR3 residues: CASSLTPASSTDTQYF. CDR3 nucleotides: TGTGCCAGCAGCTTAACCCCAGCCTCTAGCACAGATACGCAGTATTTT.

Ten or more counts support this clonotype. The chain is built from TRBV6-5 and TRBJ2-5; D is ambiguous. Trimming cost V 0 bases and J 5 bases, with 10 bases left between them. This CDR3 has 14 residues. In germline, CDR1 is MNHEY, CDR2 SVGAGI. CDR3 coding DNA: TGTGCCAGCAGTTACTCGCTGGTAGGGGAGACCCAGTACTTC. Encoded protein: CASSYSLVGETQYF.

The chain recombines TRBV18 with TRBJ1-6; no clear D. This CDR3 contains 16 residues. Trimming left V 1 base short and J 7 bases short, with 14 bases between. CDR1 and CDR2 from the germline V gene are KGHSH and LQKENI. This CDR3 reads CASSPLRSGPNSPLHF. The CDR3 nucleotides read TGTGCCAGCTCACCACTTAGGTCTGGGCCAAATTCACCCCTCCACTTT. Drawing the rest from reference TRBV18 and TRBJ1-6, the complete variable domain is NAGVMQNPRHLVRRRGQEARLRCSPMKGHSHVYWYRQLPEEGLKFMVYLQKENIIDESGMPKERFSAEFPKEGPSILRIQQVVRGDSAAYFCASSPLRSGPNSPLHFGNGTRLTVT.

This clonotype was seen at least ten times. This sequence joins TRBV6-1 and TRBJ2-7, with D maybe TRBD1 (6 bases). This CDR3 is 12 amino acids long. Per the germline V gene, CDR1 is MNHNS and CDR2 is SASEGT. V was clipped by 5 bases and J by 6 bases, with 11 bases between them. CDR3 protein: CASSPQGTEQYF. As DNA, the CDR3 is TGTGCCAGCAGTCCACAGGGAACCGAGCAGTACTTC.

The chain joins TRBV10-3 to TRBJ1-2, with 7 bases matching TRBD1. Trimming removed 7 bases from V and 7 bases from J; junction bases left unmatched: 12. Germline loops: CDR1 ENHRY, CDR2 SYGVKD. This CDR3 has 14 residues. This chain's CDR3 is CAITADRTYGGYTF. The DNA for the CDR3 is TGTGCCATCACTGCGGACAGGACCTATGGTGGCTACACCTTC.